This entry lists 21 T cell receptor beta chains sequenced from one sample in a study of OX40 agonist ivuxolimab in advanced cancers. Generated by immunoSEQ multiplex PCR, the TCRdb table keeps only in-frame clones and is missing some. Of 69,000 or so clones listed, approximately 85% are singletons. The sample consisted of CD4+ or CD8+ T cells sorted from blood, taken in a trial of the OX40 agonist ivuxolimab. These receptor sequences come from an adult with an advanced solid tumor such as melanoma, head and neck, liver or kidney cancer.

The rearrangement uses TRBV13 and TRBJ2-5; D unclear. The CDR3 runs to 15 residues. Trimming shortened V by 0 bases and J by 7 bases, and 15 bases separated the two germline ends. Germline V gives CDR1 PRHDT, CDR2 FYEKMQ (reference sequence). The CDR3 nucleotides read TGTGCCAGCAGCTTAGGGTCCGGTACAGTCGGGACCCAGTACTTC. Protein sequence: CASSLGSGTVGTQYF.

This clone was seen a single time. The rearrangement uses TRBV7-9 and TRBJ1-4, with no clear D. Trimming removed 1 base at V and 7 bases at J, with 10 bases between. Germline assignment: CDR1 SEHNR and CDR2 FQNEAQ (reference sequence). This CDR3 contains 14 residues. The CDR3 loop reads CASSLGHSGEKLFF. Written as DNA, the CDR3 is TGTGCCAGCAGCTTAGGCCATAGCGGTGAAAAACTGTTTTTT.

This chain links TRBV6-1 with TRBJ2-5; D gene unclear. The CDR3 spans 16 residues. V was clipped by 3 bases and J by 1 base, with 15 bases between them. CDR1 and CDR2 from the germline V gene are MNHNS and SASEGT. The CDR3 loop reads CASSDSSSASQETQYF. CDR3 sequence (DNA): TGTGCCAGCAGTGATTCCTCTTCAGCGTCCCAAGAGACCCAGTACTTC.

CDR3 coding DNA: TGTGCCAGCAGCTTACTAGTTGGCACTGAAGCTTTCTTT. It encodes CASSLLVGTEAFF. The rearrangement joins TRBV7-9 to TRBJ1-1; the D is unclear. The CDR3 sequence is 13 residues long. The ends were cut back, 2 bases at V and 4 bases at J, with 8 bases in the middle. Germline loops: CDR1 SEHNR, CDR2 FQNEAQ (reference sequence).

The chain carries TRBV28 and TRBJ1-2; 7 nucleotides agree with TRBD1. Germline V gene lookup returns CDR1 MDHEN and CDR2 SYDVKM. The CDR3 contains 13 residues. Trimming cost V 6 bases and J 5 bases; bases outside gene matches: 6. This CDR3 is CASRIGTEYGYTF. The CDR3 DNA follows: TGTGCCAGCAGAATCGGGACAGAGTATGGCTACACCTTC.

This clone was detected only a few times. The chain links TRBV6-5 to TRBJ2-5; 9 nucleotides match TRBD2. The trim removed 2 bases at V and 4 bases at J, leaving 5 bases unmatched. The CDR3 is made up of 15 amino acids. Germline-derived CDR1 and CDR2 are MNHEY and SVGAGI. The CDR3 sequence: CASSYRGGAGETQYF. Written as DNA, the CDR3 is TGTGCCAGCAGTTACCGCGGGGGGGCAGGAGAGACCCAGTACTTC.

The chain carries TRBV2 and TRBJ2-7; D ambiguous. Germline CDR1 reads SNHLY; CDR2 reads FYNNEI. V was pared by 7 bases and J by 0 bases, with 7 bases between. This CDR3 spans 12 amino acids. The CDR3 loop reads CASKAGSYEQYF. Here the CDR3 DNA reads TGTGCCAGCAAAGCAGGCTCCTACGAGCAGTACTTC.

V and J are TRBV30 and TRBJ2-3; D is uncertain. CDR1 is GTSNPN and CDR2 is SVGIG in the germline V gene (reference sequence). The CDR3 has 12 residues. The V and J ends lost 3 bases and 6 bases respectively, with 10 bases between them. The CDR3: CAWSPTDDTQYF. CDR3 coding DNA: TGTGCCTGGAGCCCTACCGACGATACGCAGTATTTT.

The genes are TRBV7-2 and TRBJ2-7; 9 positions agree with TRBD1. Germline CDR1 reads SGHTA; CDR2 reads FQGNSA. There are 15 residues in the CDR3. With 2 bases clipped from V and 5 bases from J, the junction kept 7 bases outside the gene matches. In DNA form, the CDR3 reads TGTGCCAGCAGCTTATATAGGACAGGGGAAGACGAGCAGTACTTC. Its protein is CASSLYRTGEDEQYF. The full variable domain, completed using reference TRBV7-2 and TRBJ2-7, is GAGVSQSPSNKVTEKGKDVELRCDPISGHTALYWYRQSLGQGLEFLIYFQGNSAPDKSGLPSDRFSAERTGGSVSTLTIQRTQQEDSAVYLCASSLYRTGEDEQYFGPGTRLTVT.

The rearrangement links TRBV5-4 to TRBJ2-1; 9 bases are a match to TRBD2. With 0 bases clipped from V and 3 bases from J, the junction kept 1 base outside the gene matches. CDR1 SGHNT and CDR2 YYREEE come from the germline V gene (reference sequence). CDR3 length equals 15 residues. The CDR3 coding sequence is TGTGCCAGCAGCTTGGTTAGCGGGGGCTACAATGAGCAGTTCTTC. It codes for CASSLVSGGYNEQFF.

In DNA form, the CDR3 reads TGTGCCATCATACGCAGGAGGCCCCCTCCGTCAGATAGCTACAATGAGCAGTTCTTC. It codes for CAIIRRRPPPSDSYNEQFF. The chain employs TRBV10-3 and TRBJ2-1, with a possible D match to TRBD2 (5 bases). Per germline, CDR1 ENHRY and CDR2 SYGVKD. This CDR3 spans 19 amino acids. Trimming left V 7 bases short and J 3 bases short, with 28 bases between.

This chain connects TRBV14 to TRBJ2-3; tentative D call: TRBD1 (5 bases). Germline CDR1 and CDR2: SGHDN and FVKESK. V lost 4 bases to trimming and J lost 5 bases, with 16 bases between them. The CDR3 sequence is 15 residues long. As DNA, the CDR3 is TGTGCCAGCAGCCCCTACGGTGGGGCCGGAGATACGCAGTATTTT. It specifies CASSPYGGAGDTQYF.

The CDR3 sequence is CASTPDRGLGYTF. The CDR3 nucleotides read TGCGCCAGCACGCCGGACAGGGGGCTAGGCTACACCTTC. This chain links TRBV4-1 with TRBJ1-2; 11 bases are shared with TRBD1. With V trimmed by 7 bases and J by 8 bases, 6 bases remained unmatched. This CDR3 region has 13 residues. CDR1 is MGHRA and CDR2 is YSYEKL in the germline V gene.

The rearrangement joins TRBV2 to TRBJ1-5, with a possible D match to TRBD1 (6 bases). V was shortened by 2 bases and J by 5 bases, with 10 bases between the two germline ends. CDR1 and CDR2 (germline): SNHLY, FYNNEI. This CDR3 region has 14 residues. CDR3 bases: TGTGCCAGCAGTGAAAGAACAGGGTATCAGCCCCAGCATTTT. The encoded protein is CASSERTGYQPQHF.

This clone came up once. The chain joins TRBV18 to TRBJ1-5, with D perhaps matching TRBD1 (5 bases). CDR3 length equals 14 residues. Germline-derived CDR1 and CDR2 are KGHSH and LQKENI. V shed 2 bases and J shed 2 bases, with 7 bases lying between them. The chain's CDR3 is CASSPSGRNQPQHF. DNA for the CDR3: TGTGCCAGCTCACCATCAGGGCGCAATCAGCCCCAGCATTTT.

CDR3 sequence reads: CASSPSRLNKRELFF. The CDR3 region has the DNA TGTGCCAGCAGCCCCTCCCGGCTGAACAAGAGGGAGCTGTTTTTT. The rearrangement links TRBV7-2 to TRBJ2-2; D is unresolved. CDR3 length: 15 amino acids. V lost 5 bases and J 9 bases, leaving 19 bases between the germline ends. The V gene's germline CDR1 is SGHTA and CDR2 FQGNSA.

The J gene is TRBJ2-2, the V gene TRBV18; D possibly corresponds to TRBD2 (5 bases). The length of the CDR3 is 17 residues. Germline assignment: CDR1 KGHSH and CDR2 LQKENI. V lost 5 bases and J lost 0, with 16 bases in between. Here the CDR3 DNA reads TGTGCCAGCTCAGTCCAGACGGGAAGAGCGAACACCGGGGAGCTGTTTTTT. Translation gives CASSVQTGRANTGELFF.

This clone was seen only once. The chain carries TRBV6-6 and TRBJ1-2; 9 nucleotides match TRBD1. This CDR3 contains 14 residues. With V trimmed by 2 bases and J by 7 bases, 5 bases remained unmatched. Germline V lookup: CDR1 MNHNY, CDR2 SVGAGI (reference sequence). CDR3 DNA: TGTGCCAGCAGTTACACTGGGGACAGGGCTGGCTACACCTTC. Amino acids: CASSYTGDRAGYTF.

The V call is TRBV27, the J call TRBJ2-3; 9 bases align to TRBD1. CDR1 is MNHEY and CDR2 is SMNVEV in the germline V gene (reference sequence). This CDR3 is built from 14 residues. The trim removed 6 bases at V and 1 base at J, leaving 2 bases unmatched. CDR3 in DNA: TGTGCCAGCAGCCGACAGGGGGGCACAGATACGCAGTATTTT. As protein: CASSRQGGTDTQYF.

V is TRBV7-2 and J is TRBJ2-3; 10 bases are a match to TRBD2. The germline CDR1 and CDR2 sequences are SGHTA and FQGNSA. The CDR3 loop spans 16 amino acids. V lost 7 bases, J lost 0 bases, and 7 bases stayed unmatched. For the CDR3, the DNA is TGTGCCAGCACCAGGTCTAGCGGGAGTAGCACAGATACGCAGTATTTT. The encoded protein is CASTRSSGSSTDTQYF.

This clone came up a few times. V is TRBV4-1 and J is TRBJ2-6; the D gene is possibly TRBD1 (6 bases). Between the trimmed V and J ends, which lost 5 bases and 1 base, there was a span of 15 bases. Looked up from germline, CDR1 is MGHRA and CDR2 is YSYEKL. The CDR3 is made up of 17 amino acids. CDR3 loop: CASSASPTGSGANVLTF. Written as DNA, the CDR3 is TGCGCCAGCAGCGCCAGCCCTACAGGGTCTGGGGCCAACGTCCTGACTTTC.